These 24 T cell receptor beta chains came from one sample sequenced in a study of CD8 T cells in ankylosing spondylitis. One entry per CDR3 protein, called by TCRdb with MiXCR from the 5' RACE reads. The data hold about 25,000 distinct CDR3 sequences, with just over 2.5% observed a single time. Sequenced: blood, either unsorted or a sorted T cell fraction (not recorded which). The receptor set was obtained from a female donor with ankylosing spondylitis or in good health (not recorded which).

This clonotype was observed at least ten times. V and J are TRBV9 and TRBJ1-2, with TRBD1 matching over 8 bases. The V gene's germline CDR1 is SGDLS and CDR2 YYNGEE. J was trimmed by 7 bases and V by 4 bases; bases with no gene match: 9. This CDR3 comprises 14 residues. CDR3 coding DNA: TGTGCCAGCAGCAACCGGGACAGGATTCGTGGCTACACCTTC. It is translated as CASSNRDRIRGYTF. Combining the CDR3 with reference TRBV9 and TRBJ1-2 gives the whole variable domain DSGVTQTPKHLITATGQRVTLRCSPRSGDLSVYWYQQSLDQGLQFLIQYYNGEERAKGNILERFSAQQFPDLHSELNLSSLELGDSALYFCASSNRDRIRGYTFGSGTRLTVV.

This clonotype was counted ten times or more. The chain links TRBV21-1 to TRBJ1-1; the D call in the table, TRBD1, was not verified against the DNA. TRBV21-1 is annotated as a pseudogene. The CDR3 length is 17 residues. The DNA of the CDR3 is TGTGCCAGCAGCAAAGAGCCCCCCTCGGAGGAGAACACTGAAGCTTTCTTT. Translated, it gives CASSKEPPSEENTEAFF.

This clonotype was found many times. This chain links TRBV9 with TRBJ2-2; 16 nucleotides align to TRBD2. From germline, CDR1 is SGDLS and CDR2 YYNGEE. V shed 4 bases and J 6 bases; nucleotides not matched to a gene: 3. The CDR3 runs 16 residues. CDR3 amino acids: CASSPGLAGGAGELFF. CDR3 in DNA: TGTGCCAGCAGCCCGGGACTAGCGGGAGGGGCCGGGGAGCTGTTTTTT.

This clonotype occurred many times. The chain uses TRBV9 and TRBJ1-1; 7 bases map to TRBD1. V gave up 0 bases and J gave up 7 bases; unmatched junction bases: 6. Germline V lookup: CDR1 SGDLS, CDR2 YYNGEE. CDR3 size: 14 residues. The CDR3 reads CASSVAGGDSEAFF. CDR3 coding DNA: TGTGCCAGCAGCGTAGCTGGTGGGGACAGTGAAGCTTTCTTT.

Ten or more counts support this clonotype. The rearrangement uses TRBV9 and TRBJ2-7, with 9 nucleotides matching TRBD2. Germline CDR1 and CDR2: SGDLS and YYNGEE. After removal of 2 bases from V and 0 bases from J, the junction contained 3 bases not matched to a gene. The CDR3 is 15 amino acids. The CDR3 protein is CASSVSSGSSYEQYF. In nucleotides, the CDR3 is TGTGCCAGCAGCGTTAGTAGCGGGAGCTCCTACGAGCAGTACTTC.

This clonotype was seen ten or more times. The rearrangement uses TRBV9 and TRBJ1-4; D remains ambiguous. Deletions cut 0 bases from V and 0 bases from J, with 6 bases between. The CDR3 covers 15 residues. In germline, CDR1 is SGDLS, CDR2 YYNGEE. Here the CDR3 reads CASSVGITTNEKLFF. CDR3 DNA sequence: TGTGCCAGCAGCGTAGGAATAACAACTAATGAAAAACTGTTTTTT.

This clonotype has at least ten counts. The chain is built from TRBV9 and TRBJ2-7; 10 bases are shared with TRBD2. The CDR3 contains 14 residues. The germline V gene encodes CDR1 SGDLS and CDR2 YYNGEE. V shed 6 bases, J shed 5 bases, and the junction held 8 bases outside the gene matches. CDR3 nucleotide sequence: TGTGCCAGCACGGAGAGCGGGGGGGCGGACGAGCAGTACTTC. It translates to CASTESGGADEQYF.

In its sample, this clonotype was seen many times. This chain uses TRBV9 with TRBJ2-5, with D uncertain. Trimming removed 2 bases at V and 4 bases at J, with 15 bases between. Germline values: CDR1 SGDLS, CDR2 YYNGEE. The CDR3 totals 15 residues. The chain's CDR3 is CASSVGSRASETQYF. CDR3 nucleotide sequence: TGTGCCAGCAGCGTTGGGTCAAGGGCATCAGAGACCCAGTACTTC.

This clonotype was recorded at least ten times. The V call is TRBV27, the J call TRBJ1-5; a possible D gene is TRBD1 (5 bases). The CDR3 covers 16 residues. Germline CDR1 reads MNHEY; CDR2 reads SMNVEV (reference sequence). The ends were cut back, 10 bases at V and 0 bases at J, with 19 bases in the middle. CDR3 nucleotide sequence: TGTGCCATCATACAATGGGGCACCAATAGCAATCAGCCCCAGCATTTT. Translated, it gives CAIIQWGTNSNQPQHF.

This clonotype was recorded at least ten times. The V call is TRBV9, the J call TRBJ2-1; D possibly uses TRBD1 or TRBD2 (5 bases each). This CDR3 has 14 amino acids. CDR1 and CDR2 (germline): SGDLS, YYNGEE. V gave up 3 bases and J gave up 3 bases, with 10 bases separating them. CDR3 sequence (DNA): TGTGCCAGCAGCGCTACAGGAGGCTACAATGAGCAGTTCTTC. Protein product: CASSATGGYNEQFF.

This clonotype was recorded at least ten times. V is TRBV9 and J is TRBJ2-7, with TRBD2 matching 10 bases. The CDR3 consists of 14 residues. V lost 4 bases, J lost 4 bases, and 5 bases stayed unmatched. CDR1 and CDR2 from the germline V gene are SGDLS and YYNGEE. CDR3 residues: CASSLGTSEYEQYF. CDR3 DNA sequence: TGTGCCAGCAGCCTCGGGACTAGCGAGTACGAGCAGTACTTC. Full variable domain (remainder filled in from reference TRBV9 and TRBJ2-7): DSGVTQTPKHLITATGQRVTLRCSPRSGDLSVYWYQQSLDQGLQFLIQYYNGEERAKGNILERFSAQQFPDLHSELNLSSLELGDSALYFCASSLGTSEYEQYFGPGTRLTVT.

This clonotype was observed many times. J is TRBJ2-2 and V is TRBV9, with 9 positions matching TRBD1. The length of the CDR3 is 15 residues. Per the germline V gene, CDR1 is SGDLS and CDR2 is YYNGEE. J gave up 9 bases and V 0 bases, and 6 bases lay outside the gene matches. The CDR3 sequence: CASSVGQGENWELFF. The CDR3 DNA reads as TGTGCCAGCAGCGTAGGACAGGGGGAAAATTGGGAGCTGTTTTTT. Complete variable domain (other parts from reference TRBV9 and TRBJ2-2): DSGVTQTPKHLITATGQRVTLRCSPRSGDLSVYWYQQSLDQGLQFLIQYYNGEERAKGNILERFSAQQFPDLHSELNLSSLELGDSALYFCASSVGQGENWELFFGEGSRLTVL.

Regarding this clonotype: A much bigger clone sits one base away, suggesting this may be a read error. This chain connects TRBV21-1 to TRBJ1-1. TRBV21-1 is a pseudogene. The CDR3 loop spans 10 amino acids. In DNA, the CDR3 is TGTGCCAACAGCTTAGGGTATGCTTTCTTT. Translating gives CANSLGYAFF.

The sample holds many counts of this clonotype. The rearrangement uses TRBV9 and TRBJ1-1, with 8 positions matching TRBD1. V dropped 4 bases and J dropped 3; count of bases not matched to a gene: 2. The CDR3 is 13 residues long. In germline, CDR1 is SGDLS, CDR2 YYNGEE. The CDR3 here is CASSTGQDTEAFF. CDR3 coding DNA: TGTGCCAGCAGCACGGGACAGGACACTGAAGCTTTCTTT.

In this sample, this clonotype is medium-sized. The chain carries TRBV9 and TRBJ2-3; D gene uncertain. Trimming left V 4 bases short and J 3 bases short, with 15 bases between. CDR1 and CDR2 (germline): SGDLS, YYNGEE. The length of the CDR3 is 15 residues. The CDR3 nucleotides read TGTGCCAGCAGCCCTAACGGCTTGTCGACAGATACGCAGTATTTT. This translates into CASSPNGLSTDTQYF.

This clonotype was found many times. CDR3: CASSGVTGHQETQYF. The CDR3 DNA reads TGTGCCAGCAGCGGGGTGACAGGCCATCAAGAGACCCAGTACTTC. The chain recombines TRBV9 with TRBJ2-5, with D tentatively TRBD1 (6 bases). Germline-derived CDR1 and CDR2 are SGDLS and YYNGEE. Between the trimmed V and J ends, which lost 3 bases and 2 bases, there was a span of 14 bases. The CDR3 runs to 15 residues.

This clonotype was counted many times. CDR3 region: CASSTAPPDRGGYTQYF. Here the CDR3 DNA reads TGTGCCAGCAGCACAGCCCCCCCGGACAGGGGGGGTTATACGCAGTATTTT. This sequence joins TRBV9 and TRBJ2-3, with 10 nucleotides matching TRBD1. Germline V CDR1 and CDR2: SGDLS, YYNGEE. Germline trimming cut 4 bases from V and 7 bases from J; bases unmatched to any gene: 15. CDR3 length equals 17 residues.

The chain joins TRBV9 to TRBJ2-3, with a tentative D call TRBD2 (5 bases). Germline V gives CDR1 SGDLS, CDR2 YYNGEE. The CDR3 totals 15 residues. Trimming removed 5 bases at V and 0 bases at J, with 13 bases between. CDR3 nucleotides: TGTGCCAGCAGTGATCGGACGGGGAGCACAGATACGCAGTATTTT. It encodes CASSDRTGSTDTQYF.

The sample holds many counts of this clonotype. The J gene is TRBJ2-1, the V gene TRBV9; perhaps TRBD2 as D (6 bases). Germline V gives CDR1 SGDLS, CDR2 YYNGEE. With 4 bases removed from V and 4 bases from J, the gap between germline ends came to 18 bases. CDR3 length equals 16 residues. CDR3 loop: CASSPQTSGLYNEQFF. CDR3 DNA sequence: TGTGCCAGCAGCCCCCAGACGAGCGGGCTATACAATGAGCAGTTCTTC.

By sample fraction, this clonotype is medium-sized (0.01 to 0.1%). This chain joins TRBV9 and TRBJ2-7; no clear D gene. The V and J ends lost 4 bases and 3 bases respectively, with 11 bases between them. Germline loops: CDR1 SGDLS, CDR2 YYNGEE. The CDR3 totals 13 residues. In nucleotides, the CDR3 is TGTGCCAGCAGCCCCCCGGCAGGCTACGAGCAGTACTTC. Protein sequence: CASSPPAGYEQYF.

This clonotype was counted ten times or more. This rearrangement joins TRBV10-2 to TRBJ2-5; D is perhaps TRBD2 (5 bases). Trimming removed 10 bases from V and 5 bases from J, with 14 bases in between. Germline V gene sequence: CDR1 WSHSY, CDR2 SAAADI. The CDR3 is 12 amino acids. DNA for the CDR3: TGCGCCACCATGGAGGCCGTGGAGACCCAGTACTTC. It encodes CATMEAVETQYF.

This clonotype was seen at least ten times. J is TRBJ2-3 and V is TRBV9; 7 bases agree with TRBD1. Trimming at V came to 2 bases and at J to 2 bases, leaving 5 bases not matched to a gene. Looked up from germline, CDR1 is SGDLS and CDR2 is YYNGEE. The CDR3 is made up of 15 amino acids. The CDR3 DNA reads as TGTGCCAGCAGCGTTACAGGGGCCGACACAGATACGCAGTATTTT. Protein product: CASSVTGADTDTQYF.

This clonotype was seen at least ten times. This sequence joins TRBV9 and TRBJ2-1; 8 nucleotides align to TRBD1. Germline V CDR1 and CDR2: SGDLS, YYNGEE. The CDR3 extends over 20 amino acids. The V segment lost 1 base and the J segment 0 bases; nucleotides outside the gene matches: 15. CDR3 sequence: CASSVSSGTGTLSSYNEQFF. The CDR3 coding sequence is TGTGCCAGCAGCGTATCCTCCGGGACAGGAACCTTGAGCTCCTACAATGAGCAGTTCTTC.

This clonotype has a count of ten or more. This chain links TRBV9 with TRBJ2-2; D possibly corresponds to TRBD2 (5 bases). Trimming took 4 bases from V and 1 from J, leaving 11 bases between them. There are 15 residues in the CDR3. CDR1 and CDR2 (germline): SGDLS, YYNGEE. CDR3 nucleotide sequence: TGTGCCAGCAGCTGGGAGCACCTGAACACCGGGGAGCTGTTTTTT. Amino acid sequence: CASSWEHLNTGELFF.